The rows below give T cell receptor beta chains drawn from one sample of a study of T cell responses to AZD1222 COVID-19 vaccine. The method was immunoSEQ multiplex PCR; TCRdb's version includes in-frame clones alone and lacks a portion of them. The top ten hold about 1.6% of the sample, which has about 84,000 clones, about 85% seen once. The sequencing here drew on peripheral blood, taken on day 0 of AZD1222 vaccination. These receptors originate from an adult in good health. CDR3s include the opening cysteine and the closing phenylalanine or tryptophan. The D gene is left open where the match is weak. Clone size is stated in some rows and not others, as once, few, many or a class when expanded.

. TRBJ1-6 . TRBV7-9 TGTGCCAGCAGCTTAGAATCCTCCTATAATTCACCCCTCCACTTT CASSLESSYNSPLHF
TRBD1 TRBJ1-1 once TRBV18 TGTGCCAGCTCACTCAGGACAGGGGCCCTGAACACTGAAGCTTTCTTT CASSLRTGALNTEAFF
TRBD1 TRBJ1-5 . TRBV30 TGTGCCTGTGCTGGGGACAGTAATCAGCCCCAGCATTTT CACAGDSNQPQHF
. TRBJ2-3 . TRBV5-1 TGCGCCAGCAGTCCGGGCCACCCGAGCACAGATACGCAGTATTTT CASSPGHPSTDTQYF
. TRBJ1-1 . TRBV7-9 TGTGCCAGCAGCTTGCTTGGGACCCCCCCGACAGCTTTCTTT CASSLLGTPPTAFF
. TRBJ1-1 . TRBV30 TGTGCCTGGGCAGACAGAGGGACGGGGAACACTGAAGCTTTCTTT CAWADRGTGNTEAFF
. TRBJ1-1 once TRBV12-5 TGTGCTAGTGGTTTGCCGCAGACGAACACTGAAGCTTTCTTT CASGLPQTNTEAFF
. TRBJ1-4 . TRBV7-2 TGTGCCAGCAGCTTTACATCCCGGGCCGAGAATGAAAAACTGTTTTTT CASSFTSRAENEKLFF
TRBD2 TRBJ2-7 . TRBV6-5 TGTGCCAGCACCCAAGGGGCTAGCGGGAGTTACGAGCAGTACTTC CASTQGASGSYEQYF
. TRBJ1-3 . TRBV5-1 TGCGCCAGCAGCTTGGTCCAGGCCCCGGGGAACACCATATATTTT CASSLVQAPGNTIYF
TRBD1 TRBJ2-6 . TRBV5-1 TGCGCCAGCAGCCCGACAGGGAACTCTGGGGCCAACGTCCTGACTTTC CASSPTGNSGANVLTF
. TRBJ2-7 few TRBV30 TGTGCCTGGAGTGGAGGGACAACGACCTACGAGCAGTACTTC CAWSGGTTTYEQYF
TRBD2 TRBJ2-3 . TRBV7-2 TGTGCCAGCAGCTTAGCTCCTAGCGGGAGAGACTTTAGCACAGATACGCAGTATTTT CASSLAPSGRDFSTDTQYF
TRBD1 TRBJ2-1 . TRBV29-1 TGCAGCGTTGTGGGACAGGTAGTCTATGGCGGGCAGTTCTTC CSVVGQVVYGGQFF
TRBD2 TRBJ2-7 . TRBV19 TGTGCCAGTAGTATCATGCGCGGGAGGGTCTACGAGCAGTACTTC CASSIMRGRVYEQYF
TRBD2 TRBJ2-3 . TRBV5-1 TGCGCCAGTGTCGGGAGGCACACAGATACGCAGTATTTT CASVGRHTDTQYF
. TRBJ2-4 . TRBV7-9 TGTGCCAGCAGCTTAATCGGGACGGACATTCAGTACTTC CASSLIGTDIQYF
. TRBJ2-5 . TRBV29-1 TGCAGCGGGAATAGGGGGATCCAAGAGACCCAGTACTTC CSGNRGIQETQYF
. TRBJ2-5 . TRBV11-3 TGTGCCAGCAGCTTAGAGGGCAGGGTAGGAGAGACCCAGTACTTC CASSLEGRVGETQYF
TRBD1 TRBJ1-1 . TRBV29-1 TGCAGCGTTGATGAGGGCCAGGGGGCGGTGACTTTCTTT CSVDEGQGAVTFF
. TRBJ1-2 . TRBV5-1 TGCGCCAGCAGCTTGGAGGCAGGGAGCGGCTACACCTTC CASSLEAGSGYTF
. TRBJ1-2 . TRBV7-9 TGTGCCAGCAGCCCTGGGACTGGCTACACCTTC CASSPGTGYTF
TRBD1 TRBJ1-4 . TRBV7-8 TGTGCCAGCAGTAGACAGGGGGATAGGTCAACTAATGAAAAACTGTTTTTT CASSRQGDRSTNEKLFF
. TRBJ1-5 . TRBV19 TGTGCCAGTACACATCTTAATCAGCCCCAGCATTTT CASTHLNQPQHF
. TRBJ1-5 . TRBV19 TGTGCCAGTAGTAAGGACTGGGATCAGCCCCAGCATTTT CASSKDWDQPQHF
. TRBJ1-2 . TRBV19 TGTGCCACCAGTCCAGTACACTACTATGGCTACACCTTC CATSPVHYYGYTF
TRBD2 TRBJ2-2 . TRBV11-2 TGTGCCAGCAGCTCCCGGGGGGGTCACACCGGGGAGCTGTTTTTT CASSSRGGHTGELFF
. TRBJ1-5 . TRBV6-2/TRBV6-3 TGTGCCAGCAGTTATGAGTGGAATCAGCCCCAGCATTTT CASSYEWNQPQHF
. TRBJ1-1 . TRBV6-6 TGTGCCAGCAGTCTGGGGCGAGGATCCGGAGCCGGGGGGAACACTGAAGCTTTCTTT CASSLGRGSGAGGNTEAFF
. TRBJ1-6 . TRBV30 TGTGCCTGGAGGGGGGAGGGGAATTCACCCCTCCACTTT CAWRGEGNSPLHF
. TRBJ1-6 . TRBV19 TGTGCCAGTAGTATCAACGGCGGGCAGAATTCACCCCTCCACTTT CASSINGGQNSPLHF
TRBD1 TRBJ1-1 once TRBV6-5 TGTGCCAGCAGTTACAGCCGGGACAGAATTGAAGCTTTCTTT CASSYSRDRIEAFF
TRBD1 TRBJ1-2 . TRBV4-1 TGCGCCAGCAGCCACCCGGACAGGGTGGCCTATGGCTACACCTTC CASSHPDRVAYGYTF
. TRBJ2-3 . TRBV6-6 TGTGCCAGCAGTTACGACTTGACAGATACGCAGTATTTT CASSYDLTDTQYF
. TRBJ1-3 . TRBV5-1 TGCGCCAGCAGCTTGCTGGGATCCGGAAACACCATATATTTT CASSLLGSGNTIYF
. TRBJ1-6 . TRBV12-3/TRBV12-4 TGTGCCAGCTGTCTAGCGTCCACCTCACCCCTCCACTTT CASCLASTSPLHF
TRBD2 TRBJ2-5 . TRBV27 TGTGCCAGCAGTTTAGGGGGGGGTGCCCAAGAGACCCAGTACTTC CASSLGGGAQETQYF
TRBD2 TRBJ2-7 . TRBV5-1 TGCGCCAGCAGCCCTACCGGGACTAGTGTCTACGAGCAGTACTTC CASSPTGTSVYEQYF
. TRBJ2-3 . TRBV3-1/TRBV3-2 TGTGCCAGCAGCCCCCCGGCATCGAATACGCAGTATTTT CASSPPASNTQYF
. TRBJ2-3 . TRBV7-2 TGTGCCAGCAGCTTAATTCCTGATACGCAGTATTTT CASSLIPDTQYF
TRBD1 TRBJ2-7 few TRBV3-1/TRBV3-2 TGTGCCAGCAGCTCCTCCGGGACAGGGTCCTACGAGCAGTACTTC CASSSSGTGSYEQYF
TRBD1 TRBJ2-2 . TRBV7-3 TGTGCCAGCAGCCCCGCGGGACAGGGAAACGGGGAGCTGTTTTTT CASSPAGQGNGELFF
. TRBJ1-2 . TRBV6-5 TGTGCCAGCAGCGACGGGGGGCAGGGAGTATATGGCTACACCTTC CASSDGGQGVYGYTF
TRBD1 TRBJ1-1 . TRBV11-2 TGTGCCAGCAGCTACCTCGGGACAGTGAACACTGAAGCTTTCTTT CASSYLGTVNTEAFF
. TRBJ2-7 . TRBV2 TGTGCCAGCGTCCTATTCGACTACGCGGACGAGCAGTACTTC CASVLFDYADEQYF